Below are 27 T cell receptor beta chains sequenced from a single sample in a study of CD8 T cell repertoires and HIV-1 epitope variants (TCRdb year 2020). Library generation was performed with the immunoSEQ multiplex PCR assay. In TCRdb, the immuneACCESS table is reduced to in-frame sequences with V and J assigned. These tables do not hold every clone; where another copy was compared, an unresolved V gene accounts for under half, and the others remain unexplained. The sample data list about 5,800 clones, and less than 70% of these were observed just once. Clones ranked in the top ten supply 44% of the sample. No cognate antigen is known for these TCRs. The specimen was cultured CD8+ T cells derived from PBMCs. Receptors were obtained from a male donor with HIV.

This clone was counted a few times. The chain carries TRBV6-1 and TRBJ1-1; perhaps TRBD1 as D (5 bases). CDR3 length: 15 amino acids. The V end lost 1 base, the J end lost 6 bases, and 15 bases lay between the germline ends. In germline, CDR1 is MNHNS, CDR2 SASEGT. CDR3 in amino acids: CASSEVGGDIAEAFF. For the CDR3, the DNA is TGTGCCAGCAGTGAAGTTGGAGGGGATATCGCTGAAGCTTTCTTT.

This chain uses TRBV13 with TRBJ1-2; TRBD1 matches 7 bases. Germline values: CDR1 PRHDT, CDR2 FYEKMQ (reference sequence). The CDR3 runs 17 residues. The V and J ends lost 2 bases and 0 bases, in that order; junction bases with no gene match: 9. The CDR3 coding sequence is TGTGCCAGCAGCTTAAATGTGGGACAGCAAGCTAACTATGGCTACACCTTC. This encodes CASSLNVGQQANYGYTF.

The chain has TRBV11-2 and TRBJ2-3; D remains ambiguous. V lost 1 base and J 6 bases, leaving 11 bases between the germline ends. The CDR3 has 14 amino acids. Germline CDR1 is SGHAT and CDR2 is FQNNGV. For the CDR3, the DNA is TGTGCCAGCAGCTTAGTACCAGGTTGGGATACGCAGTATTTT. It translates to CASSLVPGWDTQYF.

The chain is built from TRBV7-8 and TRBJ2-7; possible D gene TRBD1, 6 bases. Germline V gives CDR1 SGHVS, CDR2 FQNEAQ. V was cut by 5 bases and J by 5 bases, with 16 bases left in between. This CDR3 has 14 residues. CDR3 amino acids: CASSPTRGIDEQYF. The CDR3 DNA is TGTGCCAGCAGCCCAACGAGGGGGATCGACGAGCAGTACTTC. Full variable domain (outside the CDR3, taken from reference TRBV7-8 and TRBJ2-7): GAGVSQSPRYKVAKRGQDVALRCDPISGHVSLFWYQQALGQGPEFLTYFQNEAQLDKSGLPSDRFFAERPEGSVSTLKIQRTQQEDSAVYLCASSPTRGIDEQYFGPGTRLTVT.

In its sample, this clone was seen a few times. The chain recombines TRBV2 with TRBJ2-7; unclear D gene. The germline V and J ends were trimmed by 7 bases and 1 base, with 14 bases remaining between them. This CDR3 has 14 amino acids. Germline V CDR1 and CDR2: SNHLY, FYNNEI. The CDR3 DNA is TGTGCCAGCATCACCAGCGCCCTATCCTACGAGCAGTACTTC. Its translation is CASITSALSYEQYF.

J is TRBJ1-4 and V is TRBV6-5, with D unresolved. V was pared by 6 bases and J by 0 bases, with 11 bases between. The CDR3 has 15 residues. Germline CDR1 and CDR2: MNHEY and SVGAGI. The CDR3 nucleotides are TGTGCCAGCAGCCCCTACACTTCAACTAATGAAAAACTGTTTTTT. Translating gives CASSPYTSTNEKLFF.

V is TRBV27 and J is TRBJ2-7; D is undetermined. Germline V gene lookup returns CDR1 MNHEY and CDR2 SMNVEV (reference sequence). With 2 bases removed from V and 3 bases from J, the gap between germline ends came to 8 bases. The CDR3 consists of 13 residues. CDR3 in DNA: TGTGCCAGCAGTTTACGGGCCCTCTACGAGCAGTACTTC. Its protein is CASSLRALYEQYF.

This chain links TRBV28 with TRBJ1-5; tentative D call: TRBD1 (6 bases). Deletions cut 5 bases from V and 7 bases from J, with 18 bases between. The CDR3 runs to 15 residues. Per the germline V gene, CDR1 is MDHEN and CDR2 is SYDVKM. CDR3 sequence reads: CASSPGGTSRQPQHF. The CDR3 nucleotides are TGTGCCAGCAGTCCGGGGGGGACATCTCGGCAGCCCCAGCATTTT. The variable domain in full, with the rest retrieved from reference TRBV28 and TRBJ1-5, is DVKVTQSSRYLVKRTGEKVFLECVQDMDHENMFWYRQDPGLGLRLIYFSYDVKMKEKGDIPEGYSVSREKKERFSLILESASTNQTSMYLCASSPGGTSRQPQHFGDGTRLSIL.

This clone was observed a handful of times. This chain connects TRBV27 to TRBJ2-7; D possibly matches TRBD1 or TRBD2 (5 bases each). Germline values: CDR1 MNHEY, CDR2 SMNVEV (reference sequence). CDR3 length: 16 residues. The ends were cut back, 0 bases at V and 2 bases at J, with 14 bases in the middle. CDR3 DNA: TGTGCCAGCAGTTTATCGATGGGGGAGTTAACCTACGAGCAGTACTTC. Translated, it gives CASSLSMGELTYEQYF.

The rearrangement joins TRBV28 to TRBJ1-1; no clear D gene. The CDR3 is 15 residues long. Looked up from germline, CDR1 is MDHEN and CDR2 is SYDVKM. The ends were cut back, 3 bases at V and 5 bases at J, with 16 bases in the middle. Written as DNA, the CDR3 is TGTGCCAGCAGTTTGACGAACGAGATAAGGACTGAAGCTTTCTTT. Translating it yields CASSLTNEIRTEAFF.

The rearrangement links TRBV19 to TRBJ2-7; unclear D gene. The germline V gene has CDR1 LNHDA and CDR2 SQIVND (reference sequence). The CDR3 consists of 15 residues. Trimming stripped 4 bases from V and 2 bases from J, with 15 bases between. DNA for the CDR3: TGTGCCAGTAGTACCCCTTCTCTCCCGGCCTACGAGCAGTACTTC. Its translation: CASSTPSLPAYEQYF.

The table lists this clone with a count of one. The V gene is TRBV15, the J gene TRBJ1-1; D gene unclear. The V end lost 3 bases, the J end lost 4 bases, and 6 bases lay between the germline ends. Germline CDR1 and CDR2: LNHNV and YYDKDF (reference sequence). The CDR3 spans 12 residues. CDR3 DNA sequence: TGTGCCACCAGCAGGGCTTTCACTGAAGCTTTCTTT. It translates to CATSRAFTEAFF.

The V gene is TRBV27, the J gene TRBJ2-1, with 13 bases matching TRBD2. The ends lost 5 bases at V and 6 bases at J; junction bases unmatched: 13. Germline loops: CDR1 MNHEY, CDR2 SMNVEV (reference sequence). The CDR3 loop spans 18 amino acids. The chain's CDR3 is CASSATPTGLAGTNEQFF. The CDR3 nucleotides read TGTGCCAGCAGTGCTACCCCCACGGGACTAGCGGGGACCAATGAGCAGTTCTTC.

The chain combines TRBV5-1 with TRBJ2-1; 7 bases agree with TRBD2. Losses at the gene ends were 3 bases for V and 0 bases for J; bases not matched to a gene: 3. CDR1 is SGHRS, CDR2 YFSETQ, per germline. The CDR3 contains 15 residues. In DNA, the CDR3 is TGCGCCAGCAGCTGGGAGCGGGGCTCCTACAATGAGCAGTTCTTC. It encodes CASSWERGSYNEQFF.

The V call is TRBV28, the J call TRBJ2-7; TRBD1 aligns across 8 bases. CDR3 length: 14 residues. V shed 4 bases, J shed 1 base, and the junction held 3 bases outside the gene matches. Germline assignment: CDR1 MDHEN and CDR2 SYDVKM. The CDR3 DNA reads as TGTGCCAGCAGTTACAGGGGGATTTCCTACGAGCAGTACTTC. As protein: CASSYRGISYEQYF.

V is TRBV4-2 and J is TRBJ2-7; D is unresolved. CDR3 length: 15 amino acids. V lost 0 bases and J lost 2, with 11 bases in between. In germline, CDR1 is LGHNA, CDR2 YNFKEQ. The CDR3 is CASSQDLESTYEQYF. In DNA form, the CDR3 reads TGTGCCAGCAGCCAAGATTTAGAAAGTACCTACGAGCAGTACTTC.

The chain combines TRBV6-1 with TRBJ1-1; D is perhaps TRBD1 (5 bases). V lost 1 base, J lost 7 bases, and 13 bases lay in between. The CDR3 extends over 14 amino acids. Germline CDR1 MNHNS, CDR2 SASEGT. The CDR3: CASSEDWGVLEAFF. In DNA form, the CDR3 reads TGTGCCAGCAGTGAAGATTGGGGGGTCCTTGAAGCTTTCTTT.

J is TRBJ1-1 and V is TRBV7-3; D is possibly TRBD1 (5 bases). Germline V gives CDR1 SGHTA, CDR2 FQGTGA. V lost 4 bases and J 1 base, leaving 7 bases between the germline ends. The CDR3 runs 13 residues. This CDR3 is CASSSTGNTEAFF. The CDR3, as DNA: TGTGCCAGCAGCTCCACAGGGAACACTGAAGCTTTCTTT.

The chain carries TRBV4-1 and TRBJ1-5, with 9 positions matching TRBD1. The trim removed 1 base at V and 7 bases at J, leaving 8 bases unmatched. This CDR3 is 16 amino acids long. The germline gives CDR1 MGHRA, CDR2 YSYEKL. The CDR3 coding sequence is TGCGCCAGCAGCCAAGGTACAGGGGGCAGCAGACAGCCCCAGCATTTT. Its translation is CASSQGTGGSRQPQHF.

The chain joins TRBV6-6 to TRBJ1-1; 8 nucleotides line up with TRBD1. Germline trimming cut 6 bases from V and 5 bases from J; bases unmatched to any gene: 5. Germline V CDR1 and CDR2: MNHNY, SVGAGI (reference sequence). The CDR3 has 13 amino acids. The CDR3 loop is CASSSQGATEAFF. The CDR3 region has the DNA TGTGCCAGCAGCTCCCAGGGGGCGACTGAAGCTTTCTTT.

The rearrangement joins TRBV15 to TRBJ1-1, with D possibly being TRBD1 (6 bases). Per the germline V gene, CDR1 is LNHNV and CDR2 is YYDKDF (reference sequence). The V and J ends lost 6 bases and 7 bases respectively, with 12 bases between them. The CDR3 has 12 residues. The CDR3 DNA sequence: TGTGCCACCAGTACAGGGAGGAATGAAGCTTTCTTT. This codes for CATSTGRNEAFF.

The rearrangement uses TRBV9 and TRBJ2-6, with D unclear. Trimming took 3 bases from V and 9 from J, leaving 4 bases between them. The CDR3 loop spans 11 amino acids. Per the germline V gene, CDR1 is SGDLS and CDR2 is YYNGEE. The CDR3 is CASSGYNVLTF. CDR3 sequence (DNA): TGTGCCAGCAGCGGTTACAACGTCCTGACTTTC.

This sequence joins TRBV7-9 and TRBJ1-1; D gene unclear. CDR3 length: 13 residues. In germline, CDR1 is SEHNR, CDR2 FQNEAQ (reference sequence). V shed 4 bases and J shed 5 bases, with 11 bases lying between them. CDR3 sequence: CASSYGLGTEAFF. The CDR3 DNA is TGTGCCAGCAGCTATGGTCTGGGGACTGAAGCTTTCTTT.

In this sample, this clone turned up a few times. The gene calls are TRBV28 and TRBJ2-7; 13 bases are a match to TRBD2. This CDR3 comprises 12 residues. Germline V gene data show CDR1 as MDHEN and CDR2 as SYDVKM. V lost 6 bases to trimming and J lost 10 bases; unmatched junction nucleotides: 3. This CDR3 reads CASRSGLAGQYF. CDR3 DNA sequence: TGTGCCAGCAGGTCGGGACTAGCGGGACAGTACTTC.

This chain connects TRBV6-4 to TRBJ2-3; 7 positions agree with TRBD1. This CDR3 contains 14 residues. Germline CDR1 reads MRHNA; CDR2 reads SNTAGT. V was pared by 3 bases and J by 4 bases, with 4 bases of the junction left unmatched. CDR3: CASSEEGAADTQYF. The CDR3, as DNA: TGTGCCAGCAGTGAAGAGGGGGCGGCAGATACGCAGTATTTT.

This rearrangement joins TRBV28 to TRBJ2-7; D remains ambiguous. Germline V gene sequence: CDR1 MDHEN, CDR2 SYDVKM. V was trimmed by 4 bases and J by 0 bases, leaving 22 bases between them. The CDR3 is 18 amino acids. The CDR3 reads CASSSIYVRSLSSYEQYF. The CDR3 bases are TGTGCCAGCAGTTCAATCTATGTCAGGTCACTAAGCTCCTACGAGCAGTACTTC.

This chain's CDR3 is CASSLTSGAEAFF. The CDR3 region has the DNA TGTGCCAGCAGCTTAACATCGGGGGCTGAAGCTTTCTTT. The J gene is TRBJ1-1, the V gene TRBV7-3; D might be TRBD1 (5 bases). Trimming shortened V by 0 bases and J by 6 bases, and 8 bases separated the two germline ends. Germline V gives CDR1 SGHTA, CDR2 FQGTGA. The CDR3 loop spans 13 amino acids.